This entry lists 25 T cell receptor beta chains sequenced from one sample in a study of blood T cell repertoires in COVID-19. Generated by immunoSEQ multiplex PCR, the TCRdb table keeps only in-frame clones and is missing some. The repertoire has approximately 100,000 clones, 82% of them found once; the top ten carry approximately 10%. Sample: peripheral blood. The receptors stem from a man in his 70s with active or convalescent COVID-19.

This clone was seen once. The chain joins TRBV6-5 to TRBJ1-3, with D possibly TRBD1 on 5 matching bases. Per germline, CDR1 MNHEY and CDR2 SVGAGI. The V gene lost 6 bases and the J gene lost 7 bases, with 16 bases spanning the gap. The CDR3 covers 14 residues. CDR3 amino acids: CASRTSAGGNTIYF. In nucleotides, the CDR3 is TGTGCCAGCAGAACTTCGGCGGGGGGGAACACCATATATTTT.

In regard to this clone: Distinct nucleotide sequences in the sample also encode this CDR3. The chain carries TRBV5-4 and TRBJ2-5, with 7 positions matching TRBD2. This CDR3 contains 14 residues. Germline lookup yields CDR1 SGHNT and CDR2 YYREEE (reference sequence). V trimming: 2 bases; J trimming: 1 base; junction bases outside the gene matches: 2. The CDR3 region is CASSLGGGQETQYF. In DNA form, the CDR3 reads TGTGCCAGCAGCTTAGGCGGGGGCCAAGAGACCCAGTACTTC.

This rearrangement joins TRBV29-1 to TRBJ1-4; possibly TRBD1 for D (5 bases). V lost 7 bases, J lost 6 bases, and 18 bases lay in between. This CDR3 is 14 amino acids long. Germline V gene data show CDR1 as SQVTM and CDR2 as ANQGSEA. CDR3 DNA sequence: TGCAGCGCCGCGGACAACCCGGGGGATGAAAAACTGTTTTTT. It specifies CSAADNPGDEKLFF.

The V and J genes are TRBV3-1 (or the pseudogene TRBV3-2) and TRBJ1-4; the match to TRBD1 covers 8 bases. The V segment lost 6 bases and the J segment 8 bases; nucleotides outside the gene matches: 14. The CDR3 runs to 16 residues. Germline V gives CDR1 LGHDT, CDR2 YNNKEL (reference sequence). The DNA for the CDR3 is TGTGCCAGCAGTCCTCCGACAGGGGCGCTGAAAGAAAAACTGTTTTTT. Its translation: CASSPPTGALKEKLFF.

This chain connects TRBV9 to TRBJ1-4; D possibly corresponds to TRBD1 (6 bases). This CDR3 is 14 amino acids long. Trimming left V 4 bases short and J 6 bases short, with 13 bases between. Germline lookup yields CDR1 SGDLS and CDR2 YYNGEE. For the CDR3, the DNA is TGTGCCAGCAGCCGAGGCAGGGGAGATGAAAAACTGTTTTTT. Its protein is CASSRGRGDEKLFF.

This sequence joins TRBV2 and TRBJ1-2; 7 bases map to TRBD1. The CDR3 spans 14 residues. Germline CDR1 is SNHLY and CDR2 is FYNNEI. Trimming took 6 bases from V and 4 from J; bases not matched to a gene: 8. CDR3 in DNA: TGTGCCAGCAGATTCGACAGGGTTGCCTATGGCTACACCTTC. Amino acids: CASRFDRVAYGYTF.

The gene calls are TRBV30 and TRBJ2-3; TRBD1 might be the D (6 bases). Germline values: CDR1 GTSNPN, CDR2 SVGIG (reference sequence). The CDR3 runs 12 residues. Trimming shortened V by 5 bases and J by 3 bases, and 9 bases separated the two germline ends. The CDR3 bases are TGTGCCTGGGTACAGGGAACAGATACGCAGTATTTT. This sequence encodes CAWVQGTDTQYF.

This rearrangement joins TRBV6-2 or TRBV6-3 to TRBJ2-7; perhaps TRBD1 as D (6 bases). This CDR3 has 14 residues. Trimming took 4 bases from V and 1 from J, leaving 11 bases between them. The V gene's germline CDR1 is MNHEY and CDR2 SVGEGT. CDR3 sequence: CASSSGDGSYEQYF. The CDR3 bases are TGTGCCAGCAGTTCAGGGGATGGGTCCTACGAGCAGTACTTC.

The chain combines TRBV5-1 with TRBJ2-1; TRBD2 agrees at 7 bases. There are 13 residues in the CDR3. The trim removed 5 bases at V and 7 bases at J, leaving 6 bases unmatched. The V gene's germline CDR1 is SGHRS and CDR2 YFSETQ. The DNA for the CDR3 is TGCGCCAGCAGGGCTAGCGGAACAAATGAGCAGTTCTTC. Its protein product is CASRASGTNEQFF.

The rearrangement joins TRBV6-1 to TRBJ1-6; 11 positions match TRBD1. Germline lookup yields CDR1 MNHNS and CDR2 SASEGT. The CDR3 contains 15 residues. V lost 1 base and J lost 9; bases outside the gene matches: 2. The CDR3 loop is CASSEVGQGASPLHF. The DNA for the CDR3 is TGTGCCAGCAGTGAAGTTGGACAGGGGGCTTCACCCCTCCACTTT.

The gene calls are TRBV7-3 and TRBJ2-3; TRBD1 is a possible D gene (6 bases). The CDR3 runs 14 residues. V lost 2 bases, J lost 2 bases, and 8 bases lay in between. Germline CDR1 reads SGHTA; CDR2 reads FQGTGA. CDR3 DNA sequence: TGTGCCAGCAGCTTAGACAGGAACACAGATACGCAGTATTTT. Its translation is CASSLDRNTDTQYF.

The DNA of the CDR3 is TGTGCCAGCAGCTTATCCACGGGGAGTTCCCGAGGGAAGGGCTACACCTTC. Translated, it gives CASSLSTGSSRGKGYTF. This chain links TRBV7-9 with TRBJ1-2; D is uncertain. Between the trimmed V and J ends, which lost 2 bases and 8 bases, there was a span of 24 bases. The CDR3 runs 17 residues. CDR1 and CDR2 (germline): SEHNR, FQNEAQ (reference sequence).

As DNA, the CDR3 is TGTGCCAGTAGTATTAAATTGGGGATGACAGAGAACACTGAAGCTTTCTTT. Translation: CASSIKLGMTENTEAFF. The rearrangement uses TRBV19 and TRBJ1-1, with D tentatively TRBD1 (5 bases). The CDR3 runs to 17 residues. Germline values: CDR1 LNHDA, CDR2 SQIVND (reference sequence). V lost 3 bases and J lost 1, with 18 bases in between. The whole variable domain, filled in from reference TRBV19 and TRBJ1-1, reads DGGITQSPKYLFRKEGQNVTLSCEQNLNHDAMYWYRQDPGQGLRLIYYSQIVNDFQKGDIAEGYSVSREKKESFPLTVTSAQKNPTAFYLCASSIKLGMTENTEAFFGQGTRLTVV.

The J gene is TRBJ2-1, the V gene TRBV5-6; possible D gene TRBD1, 6 bases. CDR1 is SGHDT and CDR2 is YYEEEE in the germline V gene. CDR3 size: 16 residues. The germline V and J ends were trimmed by 4 bases and 4 bases, with 18 bases remaining between them. The CDR3 spells CASSTSGTSLYNEQFF. In DNA, the CDR3 is TGTGCCAGCAGCACCTCCGGGACAAGCCTTTACAATGAGCAGTTCTTC.

This rearrangement joins TRBV7-2 to TRBJ1-2; the D gene is possibly TRBD1 (5 bases). CDR3 length equals 13 residues. V was clipped by 0 bases and J by 5 bases, with 7 bases between them. CDR1 is SGHTA and CDR2 is FQGNSA in the germline V gene. The CDR3 coding sequence is TGTGCCAGCAGCTTAGCGCGGGGGTATGGCTACACCTTC. Translating gives CASSLARGYGYTF.

The chain combines TRBV7-6 with TRBJ1-5, with D uncertain. The CDR3 runs 13 residues. The V gene lost 1 base and the J gene lost 6 bases, with 7 bases spanning the gap. Looked up from germline, CDR1 is SGHVS and CDR2 is FNYEAQ. Here the CDR3 reads CASSLDGVQPQHF. In DNA form, the CDR3 reads TGTGCCAGCAGCTTAGACGGAGTTCAGCCCCAGCATTTT.

V gene TRBV5-1 combines with J gene TRBJ1-1; TRBD1 agrees at 11 bases. This CDR3 spans 15 amino acids. CDR1 is SGHRS and CDR2 is YFSETQ in the germline V gene. V dropped 3 bases and J dropped 4; count of bases not matched to a gene: 5. This chain's CDR3 is CASSSGTGGITEAFF. CDR3 nucleotide sequence: TGCGCCAGCAGCTCCGGGACAGGGGGTATCACTGAAGCTTTCTTT.

The table lists this clone with a count of one. This sequence joins TRBV7-3 and TRBJ2-5; D ambiguous. In germline, CDR1 is SGHTA, CDR2 FQGTGA. The V end was cut by 5 bases, the J end by 0 bases, with 7 bases between. The CDR3 is 13 amino acids. The CDR3 bases are TGTGCCAGCAGCATCTCGTACCAAGAGACCCAGTACTTC. Amino acid sequence: CASSISYQETQYF.

The genes are TRBV7-9 and TRBJ1-6, with unresolved D. Germline V gene sequence: CDR1 SEHNR, CDR2 FQNEAQ (reference sequence). This CDR3 has 13 residues. Trimming pared 3 bases from V and 7 bases from J, leaving 7 bases between. CDR3 region: CASSLGRNSPLHF. CDR3 nucleotides: TGTGCCAGCAGCTTGGGGAGGAATTCACCCCTCCACTTT.

The chain uses TRBV7-2 and TRBJ2-3, with 8 bases identical to TRBD2. From germline, CDR1 is SGHTA and CDR2 FQGNSA. V gave up 0 bases and J gave up 5 bases; unmatched junction bases: 7. The CDR3 has 16 amino acids. The CDR3 protein is CASSLAGAGVVDTQYF. CDR3 nucleotides: TGTGCCAGCAGCTTAGCGGGAGCGGGGGTGGTAGATACGCAGTATTTT.

The chain uses TRBV4-1 and TRBJ1-4; TRBD1 aligns across 8 bases. V lost 2 bases and J lost 7; bases outside the gene matches: 6. Germline CDR1 is MGHRA and CDR2 is YSYEKL. The CDR3 contains 15 residues. The CDR3 region has the DNA TGCGCCAGCAGCCAACCTCAGGGGGCGAGTGAAAAACTGTTTTTT. This gives the protein CASSQPQGASEKLFF.

The chain carries TRBV10-3 and TRBJ1-1, with D unclear. Germline V gives CDR1 ENHRY, CDR2 SYGVKD. This CDR3 spans 13 amino acids. V lost 0 bases and J 3 bases, leaving 5 bases between the germline ends. CDR3 coding DNA: TGTGCCATCAGTGAGTCCGGGGACACTGAAGCTTTCTTT. It codes for CAISESGDTEAFF.

This clone was counted between two and nine times. V is TRBV13 and J is TRBJ2-5, with TRBD2 identical over 13 bases. Germline CDR1 PRHDT, CDR2 FYEKMQ (reference sequence). V shed 4 bases, J shed 5 bases, and the junction held 7 bases outside the gene matches. The CDR3 covers 16 residues. CDR3 protein: CASSSTSGGAWETQYF. DNA for the CDR3: TGTGCCAGCAGCTCTACTAGCGGGGGGGCCTGGGAGACCCAGTACTTC.

The chain has TRBV7-3 and TRBJ2-1; possibly TRBD2 for D (5 bases). The CDR3 loop spans 18 amino acids. The V end was cut by 2 bases, the J end by 0 bases, with 17 bases between. Germline V CDR1 and CDR2: SGHTA, FQGTGA. CDR3 loop: CASSLGPWTQSSYNEQFF. CDR3 nucleotides: TGTGCCAGCAGCTTAGGGCCTTGGACTCAAAGCTCCTACAATGAGCAGTTCTTC.

V and J are TRBV4-1 and TRBJ1-5; TRBD1 matches at 7 bases. The V gene end was trimmed by 0 bases and the J gene end by 6 bases; junction bases not matched to a gene: 8. Germline V CDR1 and CDR2: MGHRA, YSYEKL. The CDR3 runs 16 residues. CDR3 sequence reads: CASSQEGDSFSQPQHF. CDR3 nucleotide sequence: TGCGCCAGCAGCCAAGAAGGGGACAGCTTCAGTCAGCCCCAGCATTTT.